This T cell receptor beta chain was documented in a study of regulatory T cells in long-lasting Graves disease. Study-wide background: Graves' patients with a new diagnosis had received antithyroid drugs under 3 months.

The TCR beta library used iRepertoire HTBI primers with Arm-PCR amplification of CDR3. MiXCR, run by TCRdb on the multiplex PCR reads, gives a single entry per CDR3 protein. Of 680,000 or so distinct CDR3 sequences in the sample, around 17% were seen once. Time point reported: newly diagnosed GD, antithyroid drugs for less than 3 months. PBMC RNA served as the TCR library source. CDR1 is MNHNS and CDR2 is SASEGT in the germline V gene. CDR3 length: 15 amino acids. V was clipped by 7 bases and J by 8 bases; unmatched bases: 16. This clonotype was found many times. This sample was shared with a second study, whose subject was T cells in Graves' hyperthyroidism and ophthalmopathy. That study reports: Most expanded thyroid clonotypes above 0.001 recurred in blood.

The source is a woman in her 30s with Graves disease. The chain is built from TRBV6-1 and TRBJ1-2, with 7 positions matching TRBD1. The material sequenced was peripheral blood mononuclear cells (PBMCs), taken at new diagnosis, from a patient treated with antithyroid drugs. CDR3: CASTSRQGVTGGYTF. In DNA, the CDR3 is TGTGCCAGCACCTCTCGGCAGGGGGTAACAGGGGGCTACACCTTC.